This T cell receptor (beta chain) derives from a study of siplizumab effects on memory and regulatory T cells (dated by TCRdb to the late 2010s). Background for the entire study: The effect of the anti-CD2 antibody siplizumab on alloreactive T-cell subsets was examined in allogeneic mixed lymphocyte reactions constructed from human PBMCs. Beyond this particular receptor, the publication reports: Siplizumab significantly reduced the cumulative frequency of alloreactive sequences traceable to unstimulated CD4+ memory T cells. Among mappable alloreactive CD4+ clones, the Treg-derived fraction averaged approximately 63% with siplizumab versus about 27% in control reactions. Unstimulated naive T cells appeared to be more diverse than memory T cells, and naive cells seemed to make a substantial contribution to the alloresponse. For roughly 75-97% of proliferating CD4+ or CD8+ clones, no naive or memory phenotype could be assigned. Whether proliferating Tregs from siplizumab cultures actually had suppressive function was not functionally confirmed. Sequences below about 10^-5 frequency were poorly captured, so only a minor fraction of alloreactive clones could be mapped to unstimulated subsets.

Library preparation employed the immunoSEQ multiplex PCR assay. Approximately 100,000 TCR templates per sample were assayed on the deep sequencing platform. Genomic DNA extracted from sorted T cells was used for TCRbeta CDR3 sequencing. The original pipeline was this. The R programming language was used for clonal analysis of the TCRbeta CDR3 data. Alloreactive CD4+ and CD8+ clones were defined by comparing unstimulated samples with post-reaction CFSE-low samples. Regulatory or non-regulatory origin was assigned to alloreactive CD4+ clones by matching of sequences to sorted unstimulated Treg and non-Treg repertoires. TCRdb mirrors the immuneACCESS table, restricted to in-frame sequences. Some clones are absent from its copies; in checked studies, under half trace to an unresolved V gene, and the reason for the others is unknown. That table furnishes V, J and clone size, whereas the DNA furnished D and trimming. This sample has 100,000 or so clones in its table, and approximately 94% of those were observed once. The ten biggest clones cover 1% to 1.5% of the sample.

Sorted unstimulated T cells, along with proliferating T cells recovered from mixed lymphocyte reactions, underwent TCRbeta CDR3 sequencing. Fresh whole blood from approximately ten HLA-typed healthy donors was used to isolate PBMCs. To map where alloreactive clones came from, CD4+ non-regulatory T cells in the unstimulated state were FACS-sorted. Turning to this clone: Its antigen is currently not known. Base qualities are not at hand, and no much larger clone is one base apart.

Trimming takes 4 bases from V and 0 bases from J, and the germline ends sit 7 bases apart. Spanning cysteine to phenylalanine, the CDR3 consists of 14 amino acids. The DNA shown is the 42-base CDR3, in frame from base 1. The CDR1 and CDR2 encoded by the germline V gene are SGHRS and YFSETQ. This TCR derives from a human donor in good health. The chain is assembled from TRBV5-1 and TRBJ2-2, with the D segment identity uncertain. Input material: non-Treg CD4+ T cells sorted from blood. The sample's cell subset or site label is to be understood as: FACS-sorted unstimulated CD4+ non-regulatory T cells. The CDR3 reads as follows: CASSVEANTGELFF. The DNA sequence is TGCGCCAGCAGCGTTGAGGCGAACACCGGGGAGCTGTTTTTT.